Here is one T cell receptor beta chain with its context. This entry is derived from a study of CD8 T cells in Susac syndrome. With random hexamers, about 0.45 to 1 ug RNA was reverse transcribed. TCRdb called the immunoSEQ multiplex PCR reads again in MiXCR, with one record for every CDR3 protein. The top ten hold 0.085% to 0.1% of the sample, which has about 210,000 distinct CDR3 sequences, around 95% seen once. The CDR3 runs 13 residues. With V trimmed by 6 bases and J by 1 base, 4 bases remained unmatched. From germline, CDR1 is SQVTM and CDR2 ANQGSEA. The rearrangement uses TRBV29-1 and TRBJ2-3; the match to TRBD1 covers 7 bases. This clonotype was obtained from a human donor with multiple sclerosis. Specimen: CD4+ T cells from PBMCs. Here the CDR3 DNA reads TGCAGCGTAGGGGACAGTGGCACAGATACGCAGTATTTT. Amino acids: CSVGDSGTDTQYF.